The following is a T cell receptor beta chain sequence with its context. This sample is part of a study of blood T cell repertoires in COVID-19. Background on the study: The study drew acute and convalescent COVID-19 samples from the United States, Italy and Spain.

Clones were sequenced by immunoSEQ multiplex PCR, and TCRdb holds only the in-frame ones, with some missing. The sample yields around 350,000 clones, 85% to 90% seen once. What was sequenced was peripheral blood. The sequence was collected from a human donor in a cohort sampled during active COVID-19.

CDR3 residues: CATKRTSLNEQFF. The CDR3 DNA reads as TGTGCCACCAAAAGGACTAGCTTGAATGAGCAGTTCTTC. The V and J genes are TRBV2 and TRBJ2-1, with TRBD2 matching 8 bases. Per the germline V gene, CDR1 is SNHLY and CDR2 is FYNNEI. Trimming cost V 10 bases and J 7 bases; bases outside gene matches: 9. This CDR3 is built from 13 residues.